The T cell receptor (beta chain) described here comes from a study of T cells after yellow fever vaccination. The CDR3 has 14 amino acids. CDR1 SGHRS and CDR2 YFSETQ come from the germline V gene. The V end lost 3 bases, the J end lost 3 bases, and 12 bases lay between the germline ends. The sample holds a few counts of this clonotype. From the 5' RACE reads, TCRdb called clonotypes with MiXCR, one entry per CDR3 protein. The sample has some 350,000 distinct CDR3 sequences, 3% to 4.5% seen once. Sequenced material: PBMCs, taken 5 days after the yellow fever booster vaccination. This chain links TRBV5-1 with TRBJ2-5; no clear D gene. This TCR came from a man aged 18 to 29 who received the YFV17D yellow fever vaccine. CDR3 sequence reads: CASSSWVQKETQYF. The CDR3 coding sequence is TGCGCCAGCAGCTCCTGGGTCCAAAAAGAGACCCAGTACTTC.